This TCR beta chain was captured by sequencing in a study of blood T cell repertoires in COVID-19. Study overall: T cells, B-cell-depleted T cells, or PBMCs supplied cDNA or gDNA.

V gave up 4 bases and J gave up 5 bases; unmatched junction bases: 11. Germline-derived CDR1 and CDR2 are MNHNY and SVGAGI (reference sequence). The CDR3 covers 16 residues. Per the original data handling: Reference gene primer amplification gave estimated nucleated cell counts. Profiling relied on immunoSEQ multiplex PCR, and the TCRdb table lists in-frame clones only, not all of them. V and J calls and clone size are copied from that table; D and trimming were computed from the DNA. The table records fewer than 250,000 clones, 82% of them present only once. The rearrangement links TRBV6-6 to TRBJ2-1; 7 nucleotides line up with TRBD1. The sequence was collected from a woman in her 70s with acute or convalescent COVID-19. The sequenced material came from peripheral blood. The CDR3, as DNA: TGTGCCAGCAGTTTACTCGTGCGGACAGGCGACAATGAGCAGTTCTTC. This gives the protein CASSLLVRTGDNEQFF.